This T cell receptor beta chain is from a study of T cells after posttransplantation cyclophosphamide. This clone was detected ten times or more. The data were produced by immunoSEQ multiplex PCR, yet TCRdb's version contains in-frame clones alone and is incomplete. This repertoire holds 40,000 or so clones, and none appear only once. Looked up from germline, CDR1 is SGHAT and CDR2 is FQNNGV. The length of the CDR3 is 15 residues. Trimming stripped 4 bases from V and 1 base from J, with 14 bases between. This clonotype was obtained from a man aged 25-45 years in good health and a related stem cell transplant donor. V is TRBV11-2 and J is TRBJ2-7; D is possibly TRBD1 (5 bases). The specimen was PBMCs. This CDR3 reads CASSSTGILSYEQYF. The CDR3 DNA reads as TGTGCCAGCAGCTCAACAGGTATCCTTTCCTACGAGCAGTACTTC.